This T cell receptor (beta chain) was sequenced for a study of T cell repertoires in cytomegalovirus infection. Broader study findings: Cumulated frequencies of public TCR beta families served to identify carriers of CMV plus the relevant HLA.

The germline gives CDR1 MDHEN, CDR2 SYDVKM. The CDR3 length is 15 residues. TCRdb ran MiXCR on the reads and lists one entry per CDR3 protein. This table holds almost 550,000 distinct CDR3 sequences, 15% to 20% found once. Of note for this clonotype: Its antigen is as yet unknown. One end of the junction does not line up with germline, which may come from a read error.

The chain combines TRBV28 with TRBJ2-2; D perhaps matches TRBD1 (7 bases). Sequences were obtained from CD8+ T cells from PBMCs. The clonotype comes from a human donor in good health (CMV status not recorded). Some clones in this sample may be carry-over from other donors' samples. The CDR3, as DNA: TGTGCCGCAGAACCGGAGGGGGCGAAAACCGGGGAGCTGTTTTTT. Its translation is CAAEPEGAKTGELFF.